What follows are 4 T cell receptor beta chains derived from one specimen sequenced in a study of response to subunit inactivated influenza vaccine. TCRdb analysed the RT-PCR reads with MiXCR anew, one entry per CDR3 protein. The sample has 650,000 to 800,000 distinct CDR3 sequences; around 13% are singletons. Sample: PBMCs from blood, taken approximately 15 days before vaccination. These receptors all stem from a man aged 50-59 years who received an inactivated influenza vaccine.

There are a few counts of this clonotype. The genes are TRBV4-1 and TRBJ1-3, with D unresolved. V was shortened by 2 bases and J by 0 bases, with 17 bases between the two germline ends. This CDR3 has 18 amino acids. Germline V gene lookup returns CDR1 MGHRA and CDR2 YSYEKL. CDR3 sequence reads: CASSQTFIPATSGNTIYF. CDR3 in DNA: TGCGCCAGCAGCCAAACCTTTATCCCAGCAACCTCTGGAAACACCATATATTTT.

There are a few counts of this clonotype. The V gene is TRBV20-1, the J gene TRBJ2-7; 7 bases agree with TRBD2. The CDR3 spans 15 residues. The germline gives CDR1 DFQATT, CDR2 SNEGSKA (reference sequence). V was pared by 2 bases and J by 3 bases, with 10 bases of the junction left unmatched. The CDR3 reads CSARSPSTSLYEQYF. The DNA for the CDR3 is TGCAGTGCTAGATCCCCTTCGACTAGCCTCTACGAGCAGTACTTC.

A few counts support this clonotype. This rearrangement joins TRBV15 to TRBJ2-1, with 13 bases matching TRBD2. Germline loops: CDR1 LNHNV, CDR2 YYDKDF (reference sequence). The CDR3 spans 16 residues. The junction had 4 bases not matched to a gene; V was cut back by 3 bases and J by 5 bases. The CDR3 protein is CATSSTGTSGNNEQFF. The CDR3 DNA follows: TGTGCCACCAGCAGCACCGGGACTAGCGGGAACAATGAGCAGTTCTTC.

As for this clonotype: Given a much more abundant clone one base away, this may be a read error. This chain uses TRBV20-1 with TRBJ1-1; TRBD1 might be the D (5 bases). This CDR3 contains 10 residues. CDR1 DFQATT and CDR2 SNEGSKA come from the germline V gene (reference sequence). The CDR3 DNA is TGCACTCTACGGGGGACTGAAGCTTTCTTT. It specifies CTLRGTEAFF.